This T cell receptor (beta chain) was retrieved from a study of T cell repertoires in cytomegalovirus infection. Overall study: Indications came from public TCR beta signatures; they pointed to CMV infection and to a matching HLA type.

TCRdb ran MiXCR on the reads and lists one entry per CDR3 protein. The sample contains around 490,000 distinct CDR3 sequences, around 27% of which appear only once. Study-level results: CMV-specific TCR beta clonotypes restricted by HLA-C dominated the ex vivo response.

Per germline, CDR1 SGHVS and CDR2 FQNEAQ. CDR3 length: 15 amino acids. V lost 4 bases to trimming and J lost 5 bases; unmatched junction nucleotides: 7. Ten or more counts support this clonotype. Its antigen is unknown. The TCR was taken from a human donor in good health (CMV status not recorded). Some clones in this sample may be carry-over from other donors' samples. The rearrangement links TRBV7-8 to TRBJ2-7; 11 bases are shared with TRBD2. The sequencing sample was made of PBMCs. The CDR3: CASSSRLAGSDEQYF. CDR3 nucleotides: TGTGCCAGCAGCTCGCGACTAGCGGGGTCAGACGAGCAGTACTTC.